Listed here are 8 T cell receptor beta chains from one sample, sequenced in a study of a mutant IDH1 vaccine in newly diagnosed glioma. TCRdb's copy holds only in-frame clones and misses some; the assay was immunoSEQ multiplex PCR. In the table there are 35,000 to 45,000 clones, roughly 92% of which are singletons. Time point given: week 5, during vaccination. Topical imiquimod accompanied each vaccine dose, which consisted of 300 ug of mutant IDH1 20-mer peptide. These receptors have no known antigen. The starting material was PBMCs, obtained from a glioma patient whose treatment included an IDH1 peptide vaccine. The origin of the receptors is a man aged 50 to 59 with glioma.

This clone was observed once. The CDR3 spells CATDRGGYEQYF. CDR3 sequence (DNA): TGTGCCACCGACAGGGGAGGCTACGAGCAGTACTTC. V gene TRBV10-3 combines with J gene TRBJ2-7; 8 positions agree with TRBD1. The CDR3 has 12 residues. CDR1 and CDR2 (germline): ENHRY, SYGVKD. Trimming took 10 bases from V and 3 from J; bases not matched to a gene: 5.

The gene calls are TRBV27 and TRBJ2-7, with 7 bases aligning to TRBD2. The CDR3 is made up of 18 amino acids. V trimming: 2 bases; J trimming: 2 bases; junction bases outside the gene matches: 15. Germline values: CDR1 MNHEY, CDR2 SMNVEV (reference sequence). The CDR3 bases are TGTGCCAGCAGTTTAAGACCGTCGGGGGGACCTACTCCCTACGAGCAGTACTTC. Amino acids: CASSLRPSGGPTPYEQYF.

V usage is TRBV5-1 and J usage is TRBJ1-1; D ambiguous. This CDR3 region has 15 residues. With 4 bases removed from V and 5 bases from J, the gap between germline ends came to 18 bases. CDR1 is SGHRS, CDR2 YFSETQ, per germline. CDR3: CASSLRWGSGTEAFF. Written as DNA, the CDR3 is TGCGCCAGCAGCCTACGGTGGGGTAGCGGGACTGAAGCTTTCTTT. Drawing the rest from reference TRBV5-1 and TRBJ1-1, the complete variable domain is KAGVTQTPRYLIKTRGQQVTLSCSPISGHRSVSWYQQTPGQGLQFLFEYFSETQRNKGNFPGRFSGRQFSNSRSEMNVSTLELGDSALYLCASSLRWGSGTEAFFGQGTRLTVV.

The gene calls are TRBV6-6 and TRBJ2-1; D is undetermined. V gave up 0 bases and J gave up 8 bases, with 5 bases separating them. Germline lookup yields CDR1 MNHNY and CDR2 SVGAGI (reference sequence). The CDR3 covers 12 residues. The CDR3 DNA reads TGTGCCAGCAGTTACTCCTGGGATGAGCAGTTCTTC. Translated, it gives CASSYSWDEQFF.

In this sample, this clone turned up once. The chain carries TRBV10-1 and TRBJ1-3; D is uncertain. The CDR3 spans 14 residues. V lost 1 base to trimming and J lost 4 bases, with 8 bases between them. The V gene's germline CDR1 is WNHNN and CDR2 SYGVQD (reference sequence). CDR3 DNA: TGCGCCAGCAGTGAGTGTAAACCCGGAAACACCATATATTTT. Its protein is CASSECKPGNTIYF.

This clone has just one count. The V and J genes are TRBV6-6 and TRBJ1-4, with 9 bases identical to TRBD1. Germline CDR1 reads MNHNY; CDR2 reads SVGAGI (reference sequence). The length of the CDR3 is 15 residues. After removal of 5 bases from V and 7 bases from J, the junction contained 8 bases not matched to a gene. The CDR3 region has the DNA TGTGCCAGCAGTACACAGGGGGCGAATGGTGAAAAACTGTTTTTT. Protein product: CASSTQGANGEKLFF.

The chain has TRBV6-5 and TRBJ2-3; no definite D call. The V end was cut by 0 bases, the J end by 5 bases, with 15 bases between. Germline loops: CDR1 MNHEY, CDR2 SVGAGI. The CDR3 consists of 16 residues. This chain's CDR3 is CASSYSLDAVRDTQYF. CDR3 coding DNA: TGTGCCAGCAGTTACTCGTTAGACGCCGTTAGAGATACGCAGTATTTT.

This clone was found a few times. The J gene is TRBJ2-2, the V gene TRBV5-1; D is perhaps TRBD2 (5 bases). CDR1 and CDR2 from the germline V gene are SGHRS and YFSETQ. Between the trimmed V and J ends, which lost 2 bases and 2 bases, there was a span of 10 bases. This CDR3 has 15 amino acids. CDR3 protein: CASSFLATNTGELFF. The CDR3 DNA is TGCGCCAGCAGCTTCTTAGCGACCAACACCGGGGAGCTGTTTTTT.